Each of the 31 T cell receptor beta chains below was sequenced from the same sample in a study of blood T cell repertoires in COVID-19. Clones were read by immunoSEQ multiplex PCR, and TCRdb kept only the in-frame ones, dropping some. The table has roughly 350,000 clones, about 90% seen once. Sequencing was performed on peripheral blood. The receptor set was obtained from a woman aged 25 to 39 with COVID-19, enrolled during active disease.

The sample holds a few counts of this clone. V and J are TRBV6-5 and TRBJ2-5; maybe TRBD2 (7 bases). CDR1 is MNHEY, CDR2 SVGAGI, per germline. The CDR3 runs 14 residues. The V end was cut by 4 bases, the J end by 4 bases, with 13 bases between. CDR3 nucleotides: TGTGCCAGCAGTTTGGGGGGGCGAAGAGAGACCCAGTACTTC. It encodes CASSLGGRRETQYF.

This clone appeared a single time. This rearrangement joins TRBV4-1 to TRBJ2-7, with D perhaps matching TRBD1 (5 bases). V was clipped by 0 bases and J by 0 bases, with 15 bases between them. Germline CDR1 reads MGHRA; CDR2 reads YSYEKL. The CDR3 runs 17 residues. The CDR3 protein is CASSQEWGAAHSYEQYF. The CDR3 region has the DNA TGCGCCAGCAGCCAAGAATGGGGCGCGGCCCACTCCTACGAGCAGTACTTC.

J is TRBJ2-5 and V is TRBV6-2 or TRBV6-3; 8 bases map to TRBD2. With 4 bases clipped from V and 0 bases from J, the junction kept 10 bases outside the gene matches. The CDR3 is made up of 17 amino acids. Germline-derived CDR1 and CDR2 are MNHEY and SVGEGT. The CDR3 loop reads CASSLRGGPPYQETQYF. For the CDR3, the DNA is TGTGCCAGCAGTTTACGGGGGGGGCCACCTTACCAAGAGACCCAGTACTTC.

A note on this clone: The same CDR3 is also encoded by other DNA sequences in this sample. This rearrangement joins TRBV12-3 or TRBV12-4 to TRBJ1-2; D gene unclear. Trimming shortened V by 3 bases and J by 2 bases, and 7 bases separated the two germline ends. This CDR3 spans 13 amino acids. CDR3 coding DNA: TGTGCCAGCAGTTTGCGCGCCAACTATGGCTACACCTTC. Translated, it gives CASSLRANYGYTF.

The rearrangement uses TRBV4-1 and TRBJ2-7; D might be TRBD2 (6 bases). V lost 0 bases to trimming and J lost 3 bases, with 12 bases between them. Germline V gene sequence: CDR1 MGHRA, CDR2 YSYEKL. The CDR3 totals 15 residues. The CDR3, as DNA: TGCGCCAGCAGCCAAGAGACGGGAGTTAGCTACGAGCAGTACTTC. Translating gives CASSQETGVSYEQYF.

The chain is built from TRBV7-8 and TRBJ2-7, with TRBD1 matching 7 bases. V gave up 1 base and J gave up 1 base; unmatched junction bases: 4. The V gene's germline CDR1 is SGHVS and CDR2 FQNEAQ. There are 15 residues in the CDR3. This chain's CDR3 is CASSLGQGVSYEQYF. In nucleotides, the CDR3 is TGTGCCAGCAGCTTAGGGCAGGGGGTTTCCTACGAGCAGTACTTC.

V is TRBV27 and J is TRBJ1-6, with D uncertain. The CDR3 extends over 16 amino acids. V was clipped by 3 bases and J by 0 bases, with 9 bases between them. CDR1 and CDR2 (germline): MNHEY, SMNVEV (reference sequence). The CDR3 region has the DNA TGTGCCAGCAGTTTCCTTTCCAGCTCCTATAATTCACCCCTCCACTTT. It codes for CASSFLSSSYNSPLHF.

The V and J genes are TRBV29-1 and TRBJ2-7; unclear D gene. Germline values: CDR1 SQVTM, CDR2 ANQGSEA. The V gene lost 6 bases and the J gene lost 5 bases, with 8 bases spanning the gap. There are 10 residues in the CDR3. CDR3 loop: CSVALHEQYF. CDR3 bases: TGCAGCGTGGCCCTTCACGAGCAGTACTTC.

V and J are TRBV9 and TRBJ1-3; D gene uncertain. The CDR3 covers 15 residues. The V and J ends lost 4 bases and 0 bases respectively, with 11 bases between them. Germline CDR1 reads SGDLS; CDR2 reads YYNGEE. CDR3 loop: CASSSQPGSGNTIYF. DNA of the CDR3: TGTGCCAGCAGCTCCCAACCGGGCTCTGGAAACACCATATATTTT.

The V and J genes are TRBV9 and TRBJ2-7; TRBD2 matches 9 bases. This CDR3 contains 15 residues. Trimming took 0 bases from V and 6 from J; bases not matched to a gene: 7. Per the germline V gene, CDR1 is SGDLS and CDR2 is YYNGEE. CDR3 bases: TGTGCCAGCAGCGTAGGACTAGCGGCCGATGGCGAGCAGTACTTC. This sequence encodes CASSVGLAADGEQYF.

This clone was detected once. V and J are TRBV28 and TRBJ1-5; D unclear. Germline CDR1 MDHEN, CDR2 SYDVKM. CDR3 length: 14 residues. V dropped 4 bases and J dropped 3 bases, with 10 bases sitting between them. CDR3 sequence: CASSSAGFNQPQHF. For the CDR3, the DNA is TGTGCCAGCAGTTCCGCGGGGTTCAATCAGCCCCAGCATTTT.

This chain links TRBV5-6 with TRBJ2-2; D unresolved. The length of the CDR3 is 13 residues. V lost 0 bases to trimming and J lost 4 bases, with 4 bases between them. The germline V gene has CDR1 SGHDT and CDR2 YYEEEE. CDR3 bases: TGTGCCAGCAGCTTGGCTTCCACCGGGGAGCTGTTTTTT. Amino acids: CASSLASTGELFF. The whole variable domain, filled in from reference TRBV5-6 and TRBJ2-2, reads DAGVTQSPTHLIKTRGQQVTLRCSPKSGHDTVSWYQQALGQGPQFIFQYYEEEERQRGNFPDRFSGHQFPNYSSELNVNALLLGDSALYLCASSLASTGELFFGEGSRLTVL.

A word on this clone: The sample carries other DNA sequences with the same CDR3. V and J are TRBV9 and TRBJ2-7, with TRBD1 identical over 7 bases. This CDR3 spans 14 amino acids. CDR1 and CDR2 (germline): SGDLS, YYNGEE. The junction had 2 bases not matched to a gene; V was cut back by 0 bases and J by 2 bases. The chain's CDR3 is CASSVGQGTYEQYF. CDR3 sequence (DNA): TGTGCCAGCAGCGTAGGACAGGGTACCTACGAGCAGTACTTC.

This chain connects TRBV19 to TRBJ1-1, with D perhaps matching TRBD1 (6 bases). The germline CDR1 and CDR2 sequences are LNHDA and SQIVND (reference sequence). The CDR3 is made up of 12 amino acids. Deletions cut 2 bases from V and 8 bases from J, with 9 bases between. The CDR3 DNA reads as TGTGCCAGTAGTATACGGACAGAGGAAGCTTTCTTT. It encodes CASSIRTEEAFF.

The chain combines TRBV7-3 with TRBJ2-3, with 10 bases matching TRBD2. Germline loops: CDR1 SGHTA, CDR2 FQGTGA. V was clipped by 4 bases and J by 3 bases; unmatched bases: 10. This CDR3 spans 17 amino acids. The CDR3 reads CASSSGASGRGTDTQYF. In nucleotides, the CDR3 is TGTGCCAGCAGCTCCGGGGCCAGCGGGAGGGGAACAGATACGCAGTATTTT.

The V gene is TRBV6-5, the J gene TRBJ1-5; 9 bases line up with TRBD1. CDR1 and CDR2 from the germline V gene are MNHEY and SVGAGI. The CDR3 runs 15 residues. V lost 6 bases, J lost 4 bases, and 7 bases stayed unmatched. The DNA for the CDR3 is TGTGCCAGCAGCTCCGGACAGGGGCAGAATCAGCCCCAGCATTTT. Translating gives CASSSGQGQNQPQHF.

CDR3 sequence: CASSEEGDRDEKLFF. In DNA form, the CDR3 reads TGTGCCAGCAGTGAAGAAGGTGACAGGGATGAAAAACTGTTTTTT. The chain carries TRBV2 and TRBJ1-4; 7 nucleotides match TRBD1. V lost 1 base, J lost 6 bases, and 5 bases stayed unmatched. Germline CDR1 and CDR2: SNHLY and FYNNEI. The CDR3 is 15 residues long. The full variable domain, in which reference TRBV2 and TRBJ1-4 provide the parts outside the CDR3, is EPEVTQTPSHQVTQMGQEVILRCVPISNHLYFYWYRQILGQKVEFLVSFYNNEISEKSEIFDDQFSVERPDGSNFTLKIRSTKLEDSAMYFCASSEEGDRDEKLFFGSGTQLSVL.

V is TRBV11-3 and J is TRBJ2-5, with D possibly being TRBD2 (5 bases). The CDR3 loop spans 13 amino acids. Germline lookup yields CDR1 SGHNT and CDR2 YENEEA. V was pared by 5 bases and J by 3 bases, with 10 bases between. The CDR3 DNA is TGTGCCAGCAGCCCCCTCGGGGAAGAGACCCAGTACTTC. Translated: CASSPLGEETQYF. Full variable domain (remainder filled in from reference TRBV11-3 and TRBJ2-5): EAGVVQSPRYKIIEKKQPVAFWCNPISGHNTLYWYLQNLGQGPELLIRYENEEAVDDSQLPKDRFSAERLKGVDSTLKIQPAELGDSAVYLCASSPLGEETQYFGPGTRLLVL.

A single count supports this clone. The chain uses TRBV28 and TRBJ2-7; 10 nucleotides match TRBD1. Germline CDR1 reads MDHEN; CDR2 reads SYDVKM. There are 15 residues in the CDR3. Germline trimming cut 3 bases from V and 0 bases from J; bases unmatched to any gene: 2. The CDR3 here is CASSFGTGDSYEQYF. CDR3 nucleotides: TGTGCCAGCAGTTTTGGGACAGGGGACTCCTACGAGCAGTACTTC. The full variable domain, completed using reference TRBV28 and TRBJ2-7, is DVKVTQSSRYLVKRTGEKVFLECVQDMDHENMFWYRQDPGLGLRLIYFSYDVKMKEKGDIPEGYSVSREKKERFSLILESASTNQTSMYLCASSFGTGDSYEQYFGPGTRLTVT.

This chain links TRBV9 with TRBJ1-2, with D possibly matching TRBD1 (5 bases). V was trimmed by 0 bases and J by 0 bases, leaving 9 bases between them. CDR3 size: 15 residues. CDR1 is SGDLS and CDR2 is YYNGEE in the germline V gene. CDR3 coding DNA: TGTGCCAGCAGCGTAGCTGCGACAGCTAACTATGGCTACACCTTC. Its protein is CASSVAATANYGYTF. Filled out from reference TRBV9 and TRBJ1-2, the complete variable domain reads DSGVTQTPKHLITATGQRVTLRCSPRSGDLSVYWYQQSLDQGLQFLIQYYNGEERAKGNILERFSAQQFPDLHSELNLSSLELGDSALYFCASSVAATANYGYTFGSGTRLTVV.

The rearrangement links TRBV19 to TRBJ1-5; D perhaps matches TRBD1 (5 bases). Germline V gives CDR1 LNHDA, CDR2 SQIVND (reference sequence). V shed 9 bases and J shed 2 bases, with 17 bases lying between them. The CDR3 spans 15 residues. The CDR3: CASYLGALGNQPQHF. DNA of the CDR3: TGTGCCAGCTACCTAGGGGCGTTGGGCAATCAGCCCCAGCATTTT. Together with reference TRBV19 and TRBJ1-5, the CDR3 gives the full variable domain: DGGITQSPKYLFRKEGQNVTLSCEQNLNHDAMYWYRQDPGQGLRLIYYSQIVNDFQKGDIAEGYSVSREKKESFPLTVTSAQKNPTAFYLCASYLGALGNQPQHFGDGTRLSIL.

The chain carries TRBV7-9 and TRBJ2-3; 8 nucleotides align to TRBD2. This CDR3 is 16 amino acids long. V lost 1 base to trimming and J lost 5 bases; unmatched junction nucleotides: 8. Germline CDR1 and CDR2: SEHNR and FQNEAQ (reference sequence). CDR3 in DNA: TGTGCCAGCAGCTTAGGGTCGGGAGGGCCTCAAGATACGCAGTATTTT. Its protein product is CASSLGSGGPQDTQYF.

This clone was seen once. The V call is TRBV30, the J call TRBJ2-1, with a possible D match to TRBD2 (6 bases). Trimming shortened V by 5 bases and J by 4 bases, and 21 bases separated the two germline ends. The CDR3 sequence is 16 residues long. Germline V lookup: CDR1 GTSNPN, CDR2 SVGIG (reference sequence). The chain's CDR3 is CAWSSGMAGRYNEQFF. DNA of the CDR3: TGTGCCTGGTCGTCCGGGATGGCGGGACGGTACAATGAGCAGTTCTTC.

This chain links TRBV4-1 with TRBJ1-5, with D maybe TRBD1 (5 bases). Trimming pared 1 base from V and 1 base from J, leaving 14 bases between. Germline loops: CDR1 MGHRA, CDR2 YSYEKL. This CDR3 spans 17 amino acids. The CDR3 spells CASSQGNRRESNQPQHF. CDR3 DNA sequence: TGCGCCAGCAGCCAAGGAAATCGCAGGGAAAGCAATCAGCCCCAGCATTTT.

This clone was seen just once. This chain joins TRBV18 and TRBJ1-1; 7 bases are shared with TRBD1. The J segment lost 5 bases and the V segment lost 6 bases, leaving 6 bases of the junction unmatched. The CDR3 has 13 residues. Germline V lookup: CDR1 KGHSH, CDR2 LQKENI. The CDR3 DNA is TGTGCCAGCTCGCCGACAGGGTGGACTGAAGCTTTCTTT. It is translated as CASSPTGWTEAFF.

This chain connects TRBV9 to TRBJ2-6; 8 nucleotides line up with TRBD1. The CDR3 spans 18 residues. V dropped 4 bases and J dropped 0; count of bases not matched to a gene: 9. Germline V gene data show CDR1 as SGDLS and CDR2 as YYNGEE. The CDR3 reads CASSPWTGKTSGANVLTF. CDR3 bases: TGTGCCAGCAGCCCGTGGACAGGGAAGACCTCTGGGGCCAACGTCCTGACTTTC.

This chain links TRBV6-4 with TRBJ2-2; 11 nucleotides line up with TRBD2. V shed 5 bases, J shed 3 bases, and the junction held 2 bases outside the gene matches. Germline lookup yields CDR1 MRHNA and CDR2 SNTAGT. The CDR3 spans 15 residues. The CDR3 spells CASSRLAGYTGELFF. In nucleotides, the CDR3 is TGTGCCAGCAGTCGACTAGCGGGGTACACCGGGGAGCTGTTTTTT.

This sequence joins TRBV27 and TRBJ2-2, with 7 bases matching TRBD1. This CDR3 has 16 amino acids. The V segment lost 6 bases and the J segment 4 bases; nucleotides outside the gene matches: 11. Germline V gene sequence: CDR1 MNHEY, CDR2 SMNVEV (reference sequence). CDR3 coding DNA: TGTGCCAGCAGAAGAAACGGACAGGTCGGCACCGGGGAGCTGTTTTTT. This sequence encodes CASRRNGQVGTGELFF.

The chain couples TRBV19 to TRBJ2-7; 9 nucleotides line up with TRBD2. Looked up from germline, CDR1 is LNHDA and CDR2 is SQIVND (reference sequence). The CDR3 loop spans 17 amino acids. V dropped 4 bases and J dropped 2; count of bases not matched to a gene: 12. CDR3 amino acids: CASSKAAGGLGAYEQYF. The CDR3, as DNA: TGTGCCAGTAGTAAGGCCGCGGGAGGGCTAGGGGCCTACGAGCAGTACTTC. Based on the CDR3 plus reference TRBV19 and TRBJ2-7, the full variable domain is DGGITQSPKYLFRKEGQNVTLSCEQNLNHDAMYWYRQDPGQGLRLIYYSQIVNDFQKGDIAEGYSVSREKKESFPLTVTSAQKNPTAFYLCASSKAAGGLGAYEQYFGPGTRLTVT.

V gene TRBV18 combines with J gene TRBJ1-2; no reliable D call. CDR1 and CDR2 (germline): KGHSH, LQKENI. This CDR3 is 13 amino acids long. The germline V and J ends were trimmed by 2 bases and 4 bases, with 8 bases remaining between them. In nucleotides, the CDR3 is TGTGCCAGCTCACCAAGTCGGGGCTATGGCTACACCTTC. Protein: CASSPSRGYGYTF.

V is TRBV5-3 and J is TRBJ1-4; no reliable D call. TRBV5-3 is designated an ORF whose function remains uncertain. This CDR3 has 16 amino acids. The V end was cut by 3 bases, the J end by 5 bases, with 17 bases between. CDR3 sequence (DNA): TGTGCCAGAAGCTGGGGTTCGGGGTTGGGGAATGAAAAACTGTTTTTT. It encodes CARSWGSGLGNEKLFF.